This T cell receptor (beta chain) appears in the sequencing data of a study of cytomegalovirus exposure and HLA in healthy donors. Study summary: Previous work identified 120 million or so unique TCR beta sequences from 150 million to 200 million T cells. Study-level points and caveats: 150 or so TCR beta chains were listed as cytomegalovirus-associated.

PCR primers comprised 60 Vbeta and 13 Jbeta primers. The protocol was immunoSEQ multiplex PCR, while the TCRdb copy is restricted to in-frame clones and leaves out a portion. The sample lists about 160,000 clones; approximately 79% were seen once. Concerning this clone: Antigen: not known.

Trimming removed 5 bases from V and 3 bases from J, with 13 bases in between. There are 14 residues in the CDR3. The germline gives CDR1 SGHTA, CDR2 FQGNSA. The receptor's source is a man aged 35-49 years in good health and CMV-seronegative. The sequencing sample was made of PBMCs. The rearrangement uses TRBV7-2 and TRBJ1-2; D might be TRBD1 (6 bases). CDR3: CASSQDRSYYGYTF. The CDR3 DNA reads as TGTGCCAGCAGCCAAGACAGGTCTTACTATGGCTACACCTTC.